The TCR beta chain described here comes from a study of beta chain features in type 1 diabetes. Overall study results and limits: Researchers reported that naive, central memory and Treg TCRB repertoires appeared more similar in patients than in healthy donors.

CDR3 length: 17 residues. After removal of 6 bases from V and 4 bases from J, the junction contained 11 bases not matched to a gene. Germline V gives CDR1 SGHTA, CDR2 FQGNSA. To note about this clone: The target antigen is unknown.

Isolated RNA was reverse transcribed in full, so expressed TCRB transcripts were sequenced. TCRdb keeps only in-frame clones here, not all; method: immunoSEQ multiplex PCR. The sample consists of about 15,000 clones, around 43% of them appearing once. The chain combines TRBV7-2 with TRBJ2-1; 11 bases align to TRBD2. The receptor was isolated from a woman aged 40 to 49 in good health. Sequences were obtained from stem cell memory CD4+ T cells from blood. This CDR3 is CASSPGEGTSGYNEQFF. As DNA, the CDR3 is TGTGCCAGCAGTCCCGGGGAGGGGACTAGCGGTTACAATGAGCAGTTCTTC.